This T cell receptor beta chain was sequenced during a study of blood T cell repertoires in COVID-19. Background on the study: Sites in the United States, Italy and Spain provided acute and convalescent COVID-19 samples.

Original data processing: Estimated nucleated cell counts came from reference gene primer amplification. Repertoires were generated with immunoSEQ multiplex PCR, while TCRdb's copy carries only in-frame clones and drops some. V, J and clone size are those of that table, while D and trimming were read from the DNA. The sample holds roughly 120,000 clones; approximately 84% are singletons and the top ten take under 2.5%. This receptor was obtained from a man between 65 and 85 years old with acute or convalescent COVID-19. The sample was peripheral blood.

CDR3 DNA sequence: TGTGCCAGTAGTATAGTGTCCAGCTATGGCTACACCTTC. Protein: CASSIVSSYGYTF. This chain uses TRBV19 with TRBJ1-2; no reliable D call. In germline, CDR1 is LNHDA, CDR2 SQIVND (reference sequence). With 1 base removed from V and 4 bases from J, the gap between germline ends came to 7 bases. The CDR3 totals 13 residues.